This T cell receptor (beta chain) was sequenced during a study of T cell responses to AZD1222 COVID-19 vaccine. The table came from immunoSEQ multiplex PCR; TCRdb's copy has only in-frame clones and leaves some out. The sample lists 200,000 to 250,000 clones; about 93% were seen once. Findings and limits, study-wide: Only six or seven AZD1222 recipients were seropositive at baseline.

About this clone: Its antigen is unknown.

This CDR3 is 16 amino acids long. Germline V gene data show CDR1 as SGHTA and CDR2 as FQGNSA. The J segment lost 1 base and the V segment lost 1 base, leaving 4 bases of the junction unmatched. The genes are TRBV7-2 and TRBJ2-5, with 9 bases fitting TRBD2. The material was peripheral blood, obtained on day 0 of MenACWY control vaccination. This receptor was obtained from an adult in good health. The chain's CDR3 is CASSLGVSGGQETQYF. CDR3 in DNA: TGTGCCAGCAGCTTAGGGGTTAGCGGGGGCCAAGAGACCCAGTACTTC. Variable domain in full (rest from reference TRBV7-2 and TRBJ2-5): GAGVSQSPSNKVTEKGKDVELRCDPISGHTALYWYRQSLGQGLEFLIYFQGNSAPDKSGLPSDRFSAERTGGSVSTLTIQRTQQEDSAVYLCASSLGVSGGQETQYFGPGTRLLVL.